One and the same sample provided the 23 T cell receptor beta chains below, sequenced in a study of neurological immune-mediated disorders. TCRdb fed the 5' RACE reads into MiXCR, producing one record per CDR3 protein. The sample carries about 53,000 distinct CDR3 sequences, roughly 15% recorded once. Sequencing was performed on PBMCs. The receptors were sampled from a man in his 60s in good health.

V usage is TRBV13 and J usage is TRBJ2-1, with TRBD2 as a possible D gene (6 bases). Germline V lookup: CDR1 PRHDT, CDR2 FYEKMQ (reference sequence). This CDR3 has 12 amino acids. Trimming shortened V by 2 bases and J by 12 bases, and 11 bases separated the two germline ends. The CDR3 bases are TGTGCCAGCAGCTTACTCGGGGGTGCGCAGTTCTTC. Translating it yields CASSLLGGAQFF.

This clonotype occurred many times. The J gene is TRBJ1-3, the V gene TRBV7-2, with D unresolved. Germline CDR1 and CDR2: SGHTA and FQGNSA. CDR3 length: 17 residues. The ends were cut back, 3 bases at V and 0 bases at J, with 15 bases in the middle. This chain's CDR3 is CASSFDSGGVSGNTIYF. CDR3 nucleotide sequence: TGTGCCAGCAGCTTCGACTCCGGAGGAGTCTCTGGAAACACCATATATTTT.

Ten or more counts support this clonotype. The chain is built from TRBV6-6 and TRBJ2-3; the match to TRBD1 covers 8 bases. CDR3 length: 15 residues. Germline V lookup: CDR1 MNHNY, CDR2 SVGAGI (reference sequence). The ends lost 5 bases at V and 6 bases at J; junction bases unmatched: 10. In nucleotides, the CDR3 is TGTGCCAGCAGTCCCCGGACAGGGAACACGGATACGCAGTATTTT. This gives the protein CASSPRTGNTDTQYF.

This clonotype has at least ten counts. The chain joins TRBV20-1 to TRBJ1-1, with D hard to call. This CDR3 spans 12 amino acids. V lost 3 bases, J lost 2 bases, and 7 bases lay in between. CDR1 and CDR2 (germline): DFQATT, SNEGSKA (reference sequence). This CDR3 is CSARRGNTEAFF. DNA of the CDR3: TGCAGTGCTAGGCGGGGTAACACTGAAGCTTTCTTT.

This clonotype appeared many times. CDR3 coding DNA: TGTGCCAGCAGCTTTTCAGTGTTCACTGAAGCTTTCTTT. Protein sequence: CASSFSVFTEAFF. This chain uses TRBV7-3 with TRBJ1-1; no reliable D call. Germline lookup yields CDR1 SGHTA and CDR2 FQGTGA. V was pared by 3 bases and J by 4 bases, with 9 bases between. This CDR3 has 13 residues.

This clonotype appeared many times. V usage is TRBV28 and J usage is TRBJ2-3; 8 bases are a match to TRBD2. This CDR3 region has 16 residues. Germline V gene data show CDR1 as MDHEN and CDR2 as SYDVKM. V dropped 5 bases and J dropped 1; count of bases not matched to a gene: 8. The CDR3 DNA reads TGTGCCAGCAGTGGAACTAGCGGAGGGGGCACAGATACGCAGTATTTT. Translated: CASSGTSGGGTDTQYF.

This clonotype was observed at least ten times. This chain connects TRBV3-1 to TRBJ2-3, with 7 nucleotides matching TRBD2. V shed 10 bases, J shed 4 bases, and the junction held 14 bases outside the gene matches. The CDR3 is 15 residues long. Looked up from germline, CDR1 is LGHDT and CDR2 is YNNKEL (reference sequence). CDR3 region: CATPRVAGAPDTQYF. CDR3 nucleotide sequence: TGTGCCACCCCAAGGGTGGCGGGAGCCCCAGATACGCAGTATTTT.

This clonotype was seen at least ten times. V and J are TRBV29-1 and TRBJ1-2, with 9 positions matching TRBD1. V was pared by 0 bases and J by 7 bases, with 6 bases of the junction left unmatched. CDR1 and CDR2 from the germline V gene are SQVTM and ANQGSEA. This CDR3 has 14 residues. DNA for the CDR3: TGCAGCGTTGAAGATCGGGGACAGGGCCCTGGCTACACCTTC. Protein sequence: CSVEDRGQGPGYTF.

This clonotype was picked up a small number of times. The CDR3: CASSKATAKYEQYF. The CDR3 nucleotides read TGTGCCAGTAGTAAAGCGACAGCGAAATACGAGCAGTACTTC. V usage is TRBV19 and J usage is TRBJ2-7, with TRBD1 as a possible D gene (5 bases). The CDR3 covers 14 residues. Trimming took off 4 bases at V and 4 bases at J, with 14 bases between the two ends. Germline-derived CDR1 and CDR2 are LNHDA and SQIVND (reference sequence).

This clonotype was found many times. J is TRBJ2-1 and V is TRBV20-1; 7 positions agree with TRBD2. After removal of 6 bases from V and 0 bases from J, the junction contained 11 bases not matched to a gene. The CDR3 loop spans 16 amino acids. Germline V CDR1 and CDR2: DFQATT, SNEGSKA (reference sequence). CDR3 sequence: CSAPRGLAASYNEQFF. The DNA for the CDR3 is TGCAGTGCCCCCCGGGGCCTAGCGGCCTCCTACAATGAGCAGTTCTTC.

This clonotype came up a few times. The gene calls are TRBV5-1 and TRBJ2-2; D uncertain. Germline loops: CDR1 SGHRS, CDR2 YFSETQ. V was clipped by 1 base and J by 0 bases, with 7 bases between them. The CDR3 runs 15 residues. DNA for the CDR3: TGCGCCAGCAGCTTGTCCACTGCGAACACCGGGGAGCTGTTTTTT. Translating gives CASSLSTANTGELFF. Together with reference TRBV5-1 and TRBJ2-2, the CDR3 gives the full variable domain: KAGVTQTPRYLIKTRGQQVTLSCSPISGHRSVSWYQQTPGQGLQFLFEYFSETQRNKGNFPGRFSGRQFSNSRSEMNVSTLELGDSALYLCASSLSTANTGELFFGEGSRLTVL.

This clonotype was recorded many times. Here the CDR3 DNA reads TGCAGTGCGGAACGACAGCATTCAGGTTATGGCTACACCTTC. It encodes CSAERQHSGYGYTF. The gene calls are TRBV20-1 and TRBJ1-2; the D gene is possibly TRBD1 (5 bases). CDR1 and CDR2 from the germline V gene are DFQATT and SNEGSKA (reference sequence). The CDR3 is made up of 14 amino acids. Trimming shortened V by 6 bases and J by 5 bases, and 19 bases separated the two germline ends.

The chain combines TRBV4-3 with TRBJ2-1; 7 bases fit TRBD1. Unmatched junction bases numbered 10, after V lost 2 bases and J lost 9 bases. The germline gives CDR1 LGHNA, CDR2 YSLEER. The CDR3 is 15 amino acids. The CDR3 reads CASSQRFEGASEQFF. CDR3 coding DNA: TGCGCCAGCAGCCAACGGTTTGAGGGGGCGAGTGAGCAGTTCTTC.

With regard to this clonotype: A read error may be the cause here, since a much bigger clone is one base away. The V call is TRBV28, the J call TRBJ2-3, with D possibly being TRBD1 or TRBD2 (6 bases each). There are 14 residues in the CDR3. The V end was cut by 3 bases, the J end by 7 bases, with 14 bases between. CDR1 is MDHEN and CDR2 is SYDVKM in the germline V gene. CDR3 nucleotides: TGTGCCAGCAGTTTCTATCCGGGGGCCAATACGCAGTATTTT. Its protein product is CASSFYPGANTQYF.

This clonotype was observed a handful of times. The genes are TRBV7-6 and TRBJ2-1, with 16 positions matching TRBD2. The CDR3 runs 16 residues. V was clipped by 5 bases and J by 7 bases; unmatched bases: 5. CDR1 is SGHVS, CDR2 FNYEAQ, per germline. The CDR3 loop reads CASSGTSGRAENEQFF. CDR3 nucleotides: TGTGCCAGCAGCGGGACTAGCGGGAGGGCCGAAAATGAGCAGTTCTTC.

This clonotype appeared many times. This sequence joins TRBV29-1 and TRBJ1-1, with a weak D call TRBD1 (6 bases). Germline loops: CDR1 SQVTM, CDR2 ANQGSEA. Trimming removed 6 bases at V and 0 bases at J, with 11 bases between. This CDR3 comprises 13 residues. The CDR3 region is CSVGQNLNTEAFF. In nucleotides, the CDR3 is TGCAGCGTCGGACAGAACCTGAACACTGAAGCTTTCTTT.

This clonotype was counted many times. V and J are TRBV7-2 and TRBJ1-1, with D possibly being TRBD1 (6 bases). Between the trimmed V and J ends, which lost 2 bases and 0 bases, there was a span of 7 bases. From germline, CDR1 is SGHTA and CDR2 FQGNSA. This CDR3 region has 14 residues. CDR3 amino acids: CASSLQGMNTEAFF. The CDR3 region has the DNA TGTGCCAGCAGCTTACAGGGGATGAACACTGAAGCTTTCTTT.

This clonotype was counted ten times or more. The chain carries TRBV20-1 and TRBJ1-5; TRBD1 aligns across 8 bases. Trimming cost V 3 bases and J 4 bases; bases outside gene matches: 8. CDR3 length: 15 residues. CDR1 and CDR2 from the germline V gene are DFQATT and SNEGSKA (reference sequence). The DNA of the CDR3 is TGCAGTGCTAGGGGCGGACAGGGAGTAAATCAGCCCCAGCATTTT. The encoded protein is CSARGGQGVNQPQHF.

The rearrangement joins TRBV12-3 or TRBV12-4 to TRBJ2-1; 8 nucleotides match TRBD1. This CDR3 comprises 13 residues. The V gene end was trimmed by 9 bases and the J gene end by 9 bases; junction bases not matched to a gene: 10. The CDR3 coding sequence is TGTGCCAGTTGGGGACAGGCCACTCGTGAGCAGTTCTTC. Translated, it gives CASWGQATREQFF.

Only one count was recorded for this clonotype. The gene calls are TRBV6-5 and TRBJ2-5; 14 nucleotides agree with TRBD2. The germline V gene has CDR1 MNHEY and CDR2 SVGAGI. The junction had 5 bases not matched to a gene; V was cut back by 4 bases and J by 4 bases. The CDR3 runs 16 residues. CDR3 protein: CASSFTGLAGGETQYF. For the CDR3, the DNA is TGTGCCAGCAGTTTTACTGGACTAGCGGGAGGAGAGACCCAGTACTTC.

This clonotype occurred many times. The J gene is TRBJ1-5, the V gene TRBV20-1; 12 bases match TRBD1. The CDR3 loop spans 14 amino acids. J lost 7 bases, V lost 4 bases, and 5 bases had no gene match. Germline-derived CDR1 and CDR2 are DFQATT and SNEGSKA (reference sequence). In DNA form, the CDR3 reads TGCAGTGCTACCGGGACAGGGGGCTTACAGCCCCAGCATTTT. Its protein is CSATGTGGLQPQHF.

This clonotype occurred many times. The V call is TRBV7-2, the J call TRBJ1-3, with D unresolved. With 4 bases removed from V and 3 bases from J, the gap between germline ends came to 13 bases. The CDR3 sequence is 15 residues long. Germline V gives CDR1 SGHTA, CDR2 FQGNSA. Here the CDR3 reads CASSWTTENGNTIYF. The CDR3 coding sequence is TGTGCCAGCAGCTGGACGACGGAAAATGGAAACACCATATATTTT.

There are many counts of this clonotype. The chain carries TRBV5-4 and TRBJ2-5; D might be TRBD2 (6 bases). This CDR3 is built from 15 residues. V was trimmed by 4 bases and J by 5 bases, leaving 18 bases between them. Germline V gene data show CDR1 as SGHNT and CDR2 as YYREEE (reference sequence). DNA for the CDR3: TGTGCCAGCAGCCCCGGGACTCTGAATTCGGAGACCCAGTACTTC. Translated: CASSPGTLNSETQYF. The whole variable domain, filled in from reference TRBV5-4 and TRBJ2-5, reads ETGVTQSPTHLIKTRGQQVTLRCSSQSGHNTVSWYQQALGQGPQFIFQYYREEENGRGNFPPRFSGLQFPNYSSELNVNALELDDSALYLCASSPGTLNSETQYFGPGTRLLVL.